The sequence of this TCR beta chain was determined in a study of post-analysis software for immune sequencing data. This clonotype was picked up a small number of times. The antigen is undetermined. The library was made from cDNA and included unique molecular identifiers. TCRdb fed the PCR reads into MiXCR, producing one record per CDR3 protein. Here the sample spans 750,000 to 900,000 distinct CDR3 sequences, approximately 44% being singletons. Points from the study as a whole: TRBV segments more frequent in patients than in controls numbered about 5 and included TRBV5-6, TRBV5-1 and TRBV20-1.

V lost 2 bases to trimming and J lost 2 bases; unmatched junction nucleotides: 6. From germline, CDR1 is MNHEY and CDR2 SMNVEV (reference sequence). CDR3 size: 16 residues. The chain carries TRBV27 and TRBJ2-3; 8 bases map to TRBD2. The TCR originated in a girl under 18 with multiple sclerosis. The source material was blood. CDR3 region: CASSLPRSGITDTQYF. The CDR3, as DNA: TGTGCCAGCAGTTTACCCCGTAGCGGGATCACAGATACGCAGTATTTT.